This T cell receptor beta chain was documented in a study of vaccination and CD4 T cells after COVID-19. Study summary: Convalescents were six males and four females, two of them Hispanic.

Study-level findings and limits: Post-vaccination, and not before, a median roughly 90% of reactive clones appeared in convalescent patients.

Treatment indicated: roughly 10-day PBMC culture with coronavirus spike peptide pools or control peptides (ViraFEST assay). Oncomine TCR Beta short-read sequencing was applied to DNA from cultured CD4+ T cells. TCRdb re-called the PCR reads through MiXCR, storing one row per CDR3 protein. The sample lists under 15,000 distinct CDR3 sequences; roughly 47% were seen once. Worth noting for this clonotype: Its antigen is unidentified.

Trimming removed 4 bases from V and 5 bases from J, with 8 bases in between. CDR3 length equals 12 residues. Germline V gives CDR1 MGHRA, CDR2 YSYEKL. This clonotype was obtained from a human donor who had recovered from COVID-19. This rearrangement joins TRBV4-1 to TRBJ2-5; D is unclear. Sequences were obtained from CD4+ T cells from blood, cultured in vitro. The CDR3 protein is CASSPGSETQYF. DNA of the CDR3: TGCGCCAGCAGCCCAGGTAGTGAGACCCAGTACTTC.